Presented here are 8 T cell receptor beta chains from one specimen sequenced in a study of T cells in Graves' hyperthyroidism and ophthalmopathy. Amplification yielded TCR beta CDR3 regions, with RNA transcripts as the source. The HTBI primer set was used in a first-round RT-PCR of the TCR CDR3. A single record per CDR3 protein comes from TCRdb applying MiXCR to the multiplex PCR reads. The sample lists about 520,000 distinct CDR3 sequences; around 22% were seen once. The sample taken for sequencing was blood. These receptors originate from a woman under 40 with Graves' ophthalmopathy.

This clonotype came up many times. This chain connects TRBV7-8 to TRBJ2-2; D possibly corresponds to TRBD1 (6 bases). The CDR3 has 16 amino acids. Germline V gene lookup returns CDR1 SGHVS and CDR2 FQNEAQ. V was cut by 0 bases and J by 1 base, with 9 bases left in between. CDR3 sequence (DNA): TGTGCCAGCAGCTTAGCTCGGGACATGAACACCGGGGAGCTGTTTTTT. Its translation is CASSLARDMNTGELFF.

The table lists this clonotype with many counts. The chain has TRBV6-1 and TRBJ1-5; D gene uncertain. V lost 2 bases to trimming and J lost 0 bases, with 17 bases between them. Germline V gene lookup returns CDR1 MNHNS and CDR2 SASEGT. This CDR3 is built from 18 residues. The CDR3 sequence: CASSENVGFGYSNQPQHF. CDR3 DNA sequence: TGTGCCAGCAGTGAAAATGTAGGTTTCGGGTATAGCAATCAGCCCCAGCATTTT.

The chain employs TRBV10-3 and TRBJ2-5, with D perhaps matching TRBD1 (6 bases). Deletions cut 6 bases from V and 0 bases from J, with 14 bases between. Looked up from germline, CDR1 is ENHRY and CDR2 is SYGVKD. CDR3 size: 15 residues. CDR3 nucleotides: TGTGCCATCAGCTCAGGGGTCCCGTACCAAGAGACCCAGTACTTC. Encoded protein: CAISSGVPYQETQYF.

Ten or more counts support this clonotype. The CDR3 reads CASSYDLAGTRGEQYF. Here the CDR3 DNA reads TGTGCCAGCAGTTACGACCTAGCGGGGACCCGGGGGGAGCAGTACTTC. The chain recombines TRBV6-2 or TRBV6-3 with TRBJ2-7, with TRBD2 identical over 9 bases. The CDR3 covers 16 residues. V dropped 2 bases and J dropped 7; count of bases not matched to a gene: 12. Germline V lookup: CDR1 MNHEY, CDR2 SVGEGT.

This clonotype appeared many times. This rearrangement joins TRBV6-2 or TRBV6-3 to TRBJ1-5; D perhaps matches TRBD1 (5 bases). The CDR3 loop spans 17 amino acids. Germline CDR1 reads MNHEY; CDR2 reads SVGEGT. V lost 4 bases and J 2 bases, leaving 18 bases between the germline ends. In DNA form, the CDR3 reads TGTGCCAGCAGTTTAGAATACGGACACCGAGGCAATCAGCCCCAGCATTTT. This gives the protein CASSLEYGHRGNQPQHF.

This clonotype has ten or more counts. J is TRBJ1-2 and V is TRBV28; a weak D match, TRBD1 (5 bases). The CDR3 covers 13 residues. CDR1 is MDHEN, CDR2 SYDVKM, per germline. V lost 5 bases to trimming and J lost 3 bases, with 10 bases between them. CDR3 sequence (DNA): TGTGCCAGCAGTGAGGGGATAGACTATGGCTACACCTTC. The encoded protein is CASSEGIDYGYTF.

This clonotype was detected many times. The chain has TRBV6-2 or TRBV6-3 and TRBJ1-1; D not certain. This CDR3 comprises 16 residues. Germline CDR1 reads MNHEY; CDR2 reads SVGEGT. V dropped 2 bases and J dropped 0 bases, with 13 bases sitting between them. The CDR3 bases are TGTGCCAGCAGTTACGCCTCGAGGGAGGTGAACACTGAAGCTTTCTTT. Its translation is CASSYASREVNTEAFF.

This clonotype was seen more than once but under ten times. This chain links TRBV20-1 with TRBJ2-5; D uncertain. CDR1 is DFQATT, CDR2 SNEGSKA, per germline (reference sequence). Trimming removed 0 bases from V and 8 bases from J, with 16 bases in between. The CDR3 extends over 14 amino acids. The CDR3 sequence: CSARDRRPLITQYF. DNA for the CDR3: TGCAGTGCTAGAGATCGACGACCCCTTATCACCCAGTACTTC.